The sequence of this T cell receptor beta chain was determined in a study of T-cell reconstitution after alpha-beta-depleted transplantation in children. A TCRbeta library incorporating unique molecular identifiers was prepared. One entry per CDR3 protein results from TCRdb running MiXCR on the PCR reads. The table lists about 340,000 distinct CDR3 sequences, 10% to 13% of them singletons. This CDR3 comprises 14 residues. The V gene's germline CDR1 is DFQATT and CDR2 SNEGSKA (reference sequence). V gave up 4 bases and J gave up 13 bases; unmatched junction bases: 15. The chain joins TRBV20-1 to TRBJ2-4, with 8 positions matching TRBD2. Sample: PBMCs from the stem cell graft donor, taken from the stem cell graft. This receptor was identified in a human donor who donated a stem cell graft to a child with acute lymphoblastic leukemia. The chain's CDR3 is CSATTIRAGGWQYF. The CDR3 DNA is TGCAGTGCTACCACAATCCGGGCGGGAGGTTGGCAGTACTTC.